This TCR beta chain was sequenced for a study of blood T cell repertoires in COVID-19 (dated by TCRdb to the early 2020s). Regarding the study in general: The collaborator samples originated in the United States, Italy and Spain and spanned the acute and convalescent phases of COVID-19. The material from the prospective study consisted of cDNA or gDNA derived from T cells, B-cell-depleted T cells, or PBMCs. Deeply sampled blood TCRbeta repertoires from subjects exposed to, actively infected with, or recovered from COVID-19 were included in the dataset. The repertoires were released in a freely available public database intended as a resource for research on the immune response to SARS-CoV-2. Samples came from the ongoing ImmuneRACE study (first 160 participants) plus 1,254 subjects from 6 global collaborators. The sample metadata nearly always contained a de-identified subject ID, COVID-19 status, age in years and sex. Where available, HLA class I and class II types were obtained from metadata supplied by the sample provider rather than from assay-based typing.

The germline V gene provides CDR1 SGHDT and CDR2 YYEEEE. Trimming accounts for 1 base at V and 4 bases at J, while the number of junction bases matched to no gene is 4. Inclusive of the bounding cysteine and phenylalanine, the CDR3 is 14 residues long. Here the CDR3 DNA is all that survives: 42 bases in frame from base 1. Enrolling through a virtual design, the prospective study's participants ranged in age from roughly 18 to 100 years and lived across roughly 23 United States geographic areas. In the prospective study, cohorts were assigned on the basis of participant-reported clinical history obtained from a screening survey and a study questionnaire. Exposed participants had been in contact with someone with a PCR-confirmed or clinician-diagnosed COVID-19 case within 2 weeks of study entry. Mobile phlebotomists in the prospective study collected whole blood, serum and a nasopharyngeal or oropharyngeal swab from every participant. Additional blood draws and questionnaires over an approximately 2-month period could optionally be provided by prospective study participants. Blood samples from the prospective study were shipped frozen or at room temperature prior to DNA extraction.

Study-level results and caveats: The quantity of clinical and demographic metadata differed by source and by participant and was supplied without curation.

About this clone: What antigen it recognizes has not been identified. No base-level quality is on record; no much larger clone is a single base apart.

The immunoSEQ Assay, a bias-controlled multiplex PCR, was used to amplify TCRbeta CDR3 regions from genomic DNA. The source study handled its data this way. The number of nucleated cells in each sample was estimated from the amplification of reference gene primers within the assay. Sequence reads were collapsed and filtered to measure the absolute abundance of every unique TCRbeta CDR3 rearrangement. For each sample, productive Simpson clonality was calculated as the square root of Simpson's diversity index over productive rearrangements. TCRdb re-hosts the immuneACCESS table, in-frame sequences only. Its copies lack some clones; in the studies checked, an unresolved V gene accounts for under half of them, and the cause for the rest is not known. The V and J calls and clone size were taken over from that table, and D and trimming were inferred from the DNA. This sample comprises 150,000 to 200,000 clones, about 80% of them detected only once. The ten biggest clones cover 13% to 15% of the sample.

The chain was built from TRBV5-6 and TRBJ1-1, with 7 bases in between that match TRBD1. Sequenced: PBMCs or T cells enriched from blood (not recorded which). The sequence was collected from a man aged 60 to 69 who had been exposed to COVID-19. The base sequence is TGTGCCAGCAGCTTGTTACAGGGGAGCACTGAAGCTTTCTTT. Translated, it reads CASSLLQGSTEAFF.